These 14 T cell receptor beta chains were all obtained from the same sample, sequenced in a study of blood T cell repertoires in COVID-19. Repertoires were generated with immunoSEQ multiplex PCR, while TCRdb's copy carries only in-frame clones and drops some. The sample has about 250,000 clones; roughly 84% are singletons. The sample consisted of peripheral blood. These receptors all stem from a person between 65 and 80 years old with COVID-19, enrolled during active disease.

Only a few counts were recorded for this clone. The genes are TRBV29-1 and TRBJ1-4; D may be TRBD1 (6 bases). Between the trimmed V and J ends, which lost 6 bases and 7 bases, there was a span of 21 bases. The V gene's germline CDR1 is SQVTM and CDR2 ANQGSEA. The CDR3 spans 15 residues. CDR3: CSVTLLLGASEKLFF. The CDR3 DNA reads TGCAGCGTAACCCTATTATTGGGGGCTTCTGAAAAACTGTTTTTT. The full variable domain, its missing parts supplied by reference TRBV29-1 and TRBJ1-4, is SAVISQKPSRDICQRGTSLTIQCQVDSQVTMMFWYRQQPGQSLTLIATANQGSEATYESGFVIDKFPISRPNLTFSTLTVSNMSPEDSSIYLCSVTLLLGASEKLFFGSGTQLSVL.

This chain links TRBV5-1 with TRBJ2-3; possibly TRBD2 for D (6 bases). The CDR3 has 15 amino acids. The ends were cut back, 7 bases at V and 3 bases at J, with 18 bases in the middle. From germline, CDR1 is SGHRS and CDR2 YFSETQ. The CDR3 loop reads CASGISGVPTDTQYF. For the CDR3, the DNA is TGCGCCAGCGGCATCTCGGGGGTCCCAACAGATACGCAGTATTTT.

Here the CDR3 DNA reads TGTGCCAGCAGCACGATGCAGGGGGGGAACACTGAAGCTTTCTTT. Translation gives CASSTMQGGNTEAFF. J is TRBJ1-1 and V is TRBV7-2, with 7 bases that match TRBD1. The CDR3 contains 15 residues. With 5 bases clipped from V and 1 base from J, the junction kept 7 bases outside the gene matches. Germline CDR1 is SGHTA and CDR2 is FQGNSA.

The chain has TRBV6-6 and TRBJ1-2; 7 bases fit TRBD1. CDR3 length equals 13 residues. Germline CDR1 MNHNY, CDR2 SVGAGI (reference sequence). The ends lost 6 bases at V and 5 bases at J; junction bases unmatched: 6. The CDR3 bases are TGTGCCAGCAGCTCGCGCAGGGGGTATGGCTACACCTTC. This encodes CASSSRRGYGYTF.

The V call is TRBV5-4, the J call TRBJ1-1; D not certain. The V gene's germline CDR1 is SGHNT and CDR2 YYREEE (reference sequence). The CDR3 consists of 14 residues. The V end lost 0 bases, the J end lost 0 bases, and 6 bases lay between the germline ends. The CDR3 region is CASSLDIMNTEAFF. The CDR3, as DNA: TGTGCCAGCAGCTTGGACATTATGAACACTGAAGCTTTCTTT. Variable domain in full (rest from reference TRBV5-4 and TRBJ1-1): ETGVTQSPTHLIKTRGQQVTLRCSSQSGHNTVSWYQQALGQGPQFIFQYYREEENGRGNFPPRFSGLQFPNYSSELNVNALELDDSALYLCASSLDIMNTEAFFGQGTRLTVV.

The chain uses TRBV7-8 and TRBJ2-7, with 8 bases that match TRBD2. The V and J ends lost 5 bases and 0 bases, in that order; junction bases with no gene match: 3. The CDR3 sequence is 14 residues long. CDR1 is SGHVS, CDR2 FQNEAQ, per germline. The CDR3 DNA reads TGTGCCAGCAGCGCGGGGGGTAACTCCTACGAGCAGTACTTC. Translating gives CASSAGGNSYEQYF.

The chain couples TRBV3-1 (or the pseudogene TRBV3-2) to TRBJ2-7; 10 bases are shared with TRBD2. The CDR3 consists of 16 residues. CDR1 is LGHDT and CDR2 is YNNKEL in the germline V gene (reference sequence). Germline trimming cut 4 bases from V and 2 bases from J; bases unmatched to any gene: 8. The CDR3 sequence is CASSPTSGTSAYEQYF. CDR3 sequence (DNA): TGTGCCAGCAGCCCCACTAGCGGGACCTCTGCCTACGAGCAGTACTTC.

This sequence joins TRBV6-2 or TRBV6-3 and TRBJ2-7, with 8 bases matching TRBD1. The CDR3 has 16 residues. With V trimmed by 5 bases and J by 1 base, 10 bases remained unmatched. CDR1 MNHEY and CDR2 SVGEGT come from the germline V gene. This CDR3 reads CASSDPGTGDSYEQYF. As DNA, the CDR3 is TGTGCCAGCAGTGACCCCGGGACAGGTGATTCCTACGAGCAGTACTTC.

This sequence joins TRBV12-5 and TRBJ2-1, with D perhaps matching TRBD1 (7 bases). The CDR3 is 14 residues long. Trimming removed 5 bases from V and 5 bases from J, with 13 bases in between. Germline-derived CDR1 and CDR2 are LGHNT and FRNRAP. CDR3: CASGPSGGNNEQFF. The CDR3 DNA is TGTGCTAGTGGTCCGTCAGGGGGGAACAATGAGCAGTTCTTC.

This clone was detected only a few times. The rearrangement uses TRBV5-1 and TRBJ2-2; 8 bases map to TRBD2. Trimming removed 2 bases from V and 4 bases from J; junction bases left unmatched: 1. Germline CDR1 SGHRS, CDR2 YFSETQ. This CDR3 has 14 residues. The CDR3 loop is CASSFTSGTGELFF. The CDR3 DNA reads as TGCGCCAGCAGCTTCACTAGCGGCACCGGGGAGCTGTTTTTT. The entire variable domain, with the rest obtained from reference TRBV5-1 and TRBJ2-2, is as follows: KAGVTQTPRYLIKTRGQQVTLSCSPISGHRSVSWYQQTPGQGLQFLFEYFSETQRNKGNFPGRFSGRQFSNSRSEMNVSTLELGDSALYLCASSFTSGTGELFFGEGSRLTVL.

The chain carries TRBV5-1 and TRBJ2-5; 14 positions agree with TRBD2. Per the germline V gene, CDR1 is SGHRS and CDR2 is YFSETQ. Trimming removed 4 bases from V and 2 bases from J; junction bases left unmatched: 4. CDR3 size: 16 residues. CDR3 sequence (DNA): TGCGCCAGCAGCACGGGACTAGCGGGGGCACAAGAGACCCAGTACTTC. Translating gives CASSTGLAGAQETQYF.

The chain joins TRBV7-2 to TRBJ1-1; 9 bases are a match to TRBD1. V lost 5 bases and J lost 5; bases outside the gene matches: 12. Germline V gives CDR1 SGHTA, CDR2 FQGNSA. The CDR3 has 16 residues. The CDR3 DNA is TGTGCCAGCAGCCCCTTAACCGGGACAGGGAATACTGAAGCTTTCTTT. Protein product: CASSPLTGTGNTEAFF.

This clone was detected once. The chain has TRBV7-9 and TRBJ1-2; D is ambiguous. The CDR3 spans 14 residues. CDR1 SEHNR and CDR2 FQNEAQ come from the germline V gene (reference sequence). The V end lost 4 bases, the J end lost 4 bases, and 13 bases lay between the germline ends. The CDR3 sequence is CASSSVTGSYGYTF. The CDR3 region has the DNA TGTGCCAGCAGCTCCGTGACGGGGAGCTATGGCTACACCTTC.

J is TRBJ1-5 and V is TRBV3-1 (or the pseudogene TRBV3-2); D might be TRBD1 (5 bases). V lost 2 bases and J lost 11, with 28 bases in between. The CDR3 has 18 residues. The V gene's germline CDR1 is LGHDT and CDR2 YNNKEL (reference sequence). The CDR3 spells CASSQSREDTGSGSAQHF. The CDR3 DNA sequence: TGTGCCAGCAGCCAATCTAGAGAGGACACAGGTTCTGGGTCAGCCCAGCATTTT.